The entry below gives a single TCR beta chain sequence along with its context. The antigen is unknown. This CDR3 region has 14 residues. V lost 6 bases and J 0 bases, leaving 9 bases between the germline ends. Germline V gives CDR1 DFQATT, CDR2 SNEGSKA (reference sequence). The data were taken from a study of CD8+CD57+ T cells in acquired aplastic anemia. Notes on the study in general: A set of around 30 CD8+ CDR3 sequences was shared between patients and controls, and these sequences appeared highly expressed in patients. A significant difference in CD8+ Simpson's diversity between patients and controls was not found.

CDR3 and TCR beta VDJ profiling relied on a genomic DNA template. TCRdb re-derived calls from the reads in MiXCR, one entry per CDR3 protein. Here the sample spans roughly 190,000 distinct CDR3 sequences, just under 50% being singletons. Those patients picked for sequencing had displayed CD8+CD57+ cell expansion on flow cytometry. Severe acquired aplastic anemia was the diagnosis recorded for all patients. Sequenced sample: sorted CD4+, CD8+, or CD8+CD57+ T cells (not recorded which) from PBMCs. The receptor was derived from a human donor with aplastic anemia. The rearrangement links TRBV20-1 to TRBJ1-6; D gene uncertain. The CDR3 DNA reads TGCAGTGCGACCATCAACTCCTATAATTCACCCCTCCACTTT. This encodes CSATINSYNSPLHF.